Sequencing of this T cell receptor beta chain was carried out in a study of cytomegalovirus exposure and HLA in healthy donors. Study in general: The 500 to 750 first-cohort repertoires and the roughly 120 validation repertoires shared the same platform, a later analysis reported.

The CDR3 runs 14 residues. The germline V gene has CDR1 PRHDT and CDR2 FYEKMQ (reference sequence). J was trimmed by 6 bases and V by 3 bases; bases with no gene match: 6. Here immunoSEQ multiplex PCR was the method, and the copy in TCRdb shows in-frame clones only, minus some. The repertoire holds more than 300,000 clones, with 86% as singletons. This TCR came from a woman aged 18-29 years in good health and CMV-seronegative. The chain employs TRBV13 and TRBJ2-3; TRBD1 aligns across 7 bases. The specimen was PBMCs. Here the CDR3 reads CASSFRQGVDTQYF. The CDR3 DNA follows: TGTGCCAGCAGCTTTCGGCAGGGGGTGGATACGCAGTATTTT. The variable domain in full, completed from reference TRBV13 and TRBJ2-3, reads AAGVIQSPRHLIKEKRETATLKCYPIPRHDTVYWYQQGPGQDPQFLISFYEKMQSDKGSIPDRFSAQQFSDYHSELNMSSLELGDSALYFCASSFRQGVDTQYFGPGTRLTVL.